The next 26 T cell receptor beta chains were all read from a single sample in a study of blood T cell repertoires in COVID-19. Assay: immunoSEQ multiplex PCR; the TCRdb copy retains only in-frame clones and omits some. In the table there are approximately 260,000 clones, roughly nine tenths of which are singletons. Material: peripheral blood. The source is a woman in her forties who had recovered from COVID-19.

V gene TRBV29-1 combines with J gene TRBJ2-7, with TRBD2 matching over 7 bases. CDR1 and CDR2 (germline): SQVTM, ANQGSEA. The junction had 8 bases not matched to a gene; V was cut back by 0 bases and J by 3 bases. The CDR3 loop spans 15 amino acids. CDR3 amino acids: CSVEDKRGLVYEQYF. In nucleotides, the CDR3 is TGCAGCGTTGAAGACAAGCGGGGCCTCGTCTACGAGCAGTACTTC.

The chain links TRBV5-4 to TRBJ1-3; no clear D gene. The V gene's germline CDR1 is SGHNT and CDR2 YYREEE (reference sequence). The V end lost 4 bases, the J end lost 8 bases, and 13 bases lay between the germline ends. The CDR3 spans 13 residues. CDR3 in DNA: TGTGCCAGCAGCCTGGGTCTCGGGGACACCATATATTTT. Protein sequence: CASSLGLGDTIYF.

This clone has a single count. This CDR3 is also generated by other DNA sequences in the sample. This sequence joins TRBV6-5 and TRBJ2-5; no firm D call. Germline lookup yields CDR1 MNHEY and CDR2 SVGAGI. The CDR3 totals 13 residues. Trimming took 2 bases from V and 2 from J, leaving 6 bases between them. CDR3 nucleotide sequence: TGTGCCAGCAGTTACGGGCAGCAAGAGACCCAGTACTTC. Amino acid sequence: CASSYGQQETQYF.

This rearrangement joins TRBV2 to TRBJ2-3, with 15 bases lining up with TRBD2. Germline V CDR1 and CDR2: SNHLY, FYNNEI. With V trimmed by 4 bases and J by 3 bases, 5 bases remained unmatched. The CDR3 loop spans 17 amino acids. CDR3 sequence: CASSGTSGGASTDTQYF. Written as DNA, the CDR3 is TGTGCCAGCAGTGGGACTAGCGGGGGGGCTTCGACAGATACGCAGTATTTT.

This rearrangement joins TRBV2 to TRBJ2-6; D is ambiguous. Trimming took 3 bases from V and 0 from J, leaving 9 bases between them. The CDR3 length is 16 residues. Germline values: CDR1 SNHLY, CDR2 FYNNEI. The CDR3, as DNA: TGTGCCAGCAGTGAGGCATCTTTCTCTGGGGCCAACGTCCTGACTTTC. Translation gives CASSEASFSGANVLTF.

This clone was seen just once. CDR3 DNA: TGTGCCAGTAGTTCGACAGGAGCTAACTATGGCTACACCTTC. This codes for CASSSTGANYGYTF. This chain links TRBV19 with TRBJ1-2; D possibly corresponds to TRBD1 (6 bases). Germline values: CDR1 LNHDA, CDR2 SQIVND (reference sequence). V lost 5 bases to trimming and J lost 0 bases, with 10 bases between them. The CDR3 runs to 14 residues.

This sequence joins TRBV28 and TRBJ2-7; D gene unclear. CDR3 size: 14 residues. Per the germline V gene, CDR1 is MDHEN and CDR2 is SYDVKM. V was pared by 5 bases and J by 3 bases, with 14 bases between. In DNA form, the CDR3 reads TGTGCCAGCAGTAGGTTCCCCGGCGGCTACGAGCAGTACTTC. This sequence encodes CASSRFPGGYEQYF.

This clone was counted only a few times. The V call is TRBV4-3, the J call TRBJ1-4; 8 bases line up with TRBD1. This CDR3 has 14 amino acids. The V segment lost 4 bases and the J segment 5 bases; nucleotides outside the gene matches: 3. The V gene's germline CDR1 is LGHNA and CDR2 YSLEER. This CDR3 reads CASSPTGENEKLFF. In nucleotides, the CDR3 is TGCGCCAGCAGCCCGACAGGGGAGAATGAAAAACTGTTTTTT.

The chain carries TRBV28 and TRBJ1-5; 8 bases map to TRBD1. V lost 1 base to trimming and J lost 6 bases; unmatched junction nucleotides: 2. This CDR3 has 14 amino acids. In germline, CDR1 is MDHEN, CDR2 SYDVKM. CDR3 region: CASSLSGGGQPQHF. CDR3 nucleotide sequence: TGTGCCAGCAGTTTATCAGGGGGCGGTCAGCCCCAGCATTTT.

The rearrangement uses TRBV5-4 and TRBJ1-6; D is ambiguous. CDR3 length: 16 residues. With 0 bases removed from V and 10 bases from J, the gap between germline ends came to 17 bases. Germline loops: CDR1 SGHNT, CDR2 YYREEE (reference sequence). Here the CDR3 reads CASSLAGGRFGSPLHF. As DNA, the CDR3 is TGTGCCAGCAGCTTGGCCGGAGGACGGTTCGGATCACCCCTCCACTTT. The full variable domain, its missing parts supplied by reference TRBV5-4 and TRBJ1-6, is ETGVTQSPTHLIKTRGQQVTLRCSSQSGHNTVSWYQQALGQGPQFIFQYYREEENGRGNFPPRFSGLQFPNYSSELNVNALELDDSALYLCASSLAGGRFGSPLHFGNGTRLTVT.

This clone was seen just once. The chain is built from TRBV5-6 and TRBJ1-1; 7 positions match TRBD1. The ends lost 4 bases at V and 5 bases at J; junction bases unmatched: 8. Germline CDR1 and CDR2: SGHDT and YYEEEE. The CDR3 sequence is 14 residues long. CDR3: CASSPGQVVTEAFF. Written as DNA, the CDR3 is TGTGCCAGCAGCCCAGGACAGGTGGTTACTGAAGCTTTCTTT.

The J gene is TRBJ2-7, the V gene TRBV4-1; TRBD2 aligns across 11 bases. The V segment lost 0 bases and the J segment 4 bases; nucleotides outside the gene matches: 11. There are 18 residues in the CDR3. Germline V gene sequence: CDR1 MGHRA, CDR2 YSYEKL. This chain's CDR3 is CASSQDAPATSGGYEQYF. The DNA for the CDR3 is TGCGCCAGCAGCCAAGATGCGCCAGCCACTAGCGGGGGTTACGAGCAGTACTTC.

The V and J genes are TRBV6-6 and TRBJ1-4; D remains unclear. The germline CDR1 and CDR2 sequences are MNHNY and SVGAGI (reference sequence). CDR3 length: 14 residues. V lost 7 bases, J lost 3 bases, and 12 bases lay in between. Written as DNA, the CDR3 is TGTGCCAGCATGGGAGGTCTCGCTAATGAAAAACTGTTTTTT. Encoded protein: CASMGGLANEKLFF.

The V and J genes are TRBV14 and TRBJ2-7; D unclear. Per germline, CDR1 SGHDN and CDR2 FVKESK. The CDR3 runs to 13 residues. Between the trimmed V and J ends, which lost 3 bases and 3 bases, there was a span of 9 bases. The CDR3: CASSHNSRYEQYF. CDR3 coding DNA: TGTGCCAGCAGCCATAACAGCCGCTACGAGCAGTACTTC.

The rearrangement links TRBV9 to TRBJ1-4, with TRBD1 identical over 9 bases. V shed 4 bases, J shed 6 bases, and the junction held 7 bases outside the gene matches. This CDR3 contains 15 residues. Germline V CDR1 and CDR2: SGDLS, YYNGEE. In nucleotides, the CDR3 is TGTGCCAGCAGCCCACAGGGGGCACGTCATGAAAAACTGTTTTTT. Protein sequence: CASSPQGARHEKLFF.

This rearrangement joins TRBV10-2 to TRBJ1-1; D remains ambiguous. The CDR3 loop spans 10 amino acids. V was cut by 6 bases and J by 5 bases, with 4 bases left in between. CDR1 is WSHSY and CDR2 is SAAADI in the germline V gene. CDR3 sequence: CASRSTEAFF. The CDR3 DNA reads TGCGCCAGCAGGTCGACTGAAGCTTTCTTT.

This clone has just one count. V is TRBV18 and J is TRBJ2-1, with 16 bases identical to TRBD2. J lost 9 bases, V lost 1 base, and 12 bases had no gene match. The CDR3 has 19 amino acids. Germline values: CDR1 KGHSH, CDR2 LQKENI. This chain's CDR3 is CASSPLPGTSGRAWGEQFF. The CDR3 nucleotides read TGTGCCAGCTCACCACTACCAGGGACTAGCGGGAGGGCCTGGGGTGAGCAGTTCTTC.

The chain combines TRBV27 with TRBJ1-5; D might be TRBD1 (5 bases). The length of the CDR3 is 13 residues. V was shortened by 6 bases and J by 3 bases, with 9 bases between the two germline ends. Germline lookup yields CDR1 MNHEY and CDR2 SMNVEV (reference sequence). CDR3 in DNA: TGTGCCAGCAGCTCAGGGTTCAATCAGCCCCAGCATTTT. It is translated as CASSSGFNQPQHF.

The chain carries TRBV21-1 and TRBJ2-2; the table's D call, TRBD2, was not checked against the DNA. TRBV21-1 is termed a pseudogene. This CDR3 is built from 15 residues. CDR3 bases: TGTGCCAGCAGCAAAGGGGGGAGCGGGAGTGGGGAGCTGTTTTTT. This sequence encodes CASSKGGSGSGELFF.

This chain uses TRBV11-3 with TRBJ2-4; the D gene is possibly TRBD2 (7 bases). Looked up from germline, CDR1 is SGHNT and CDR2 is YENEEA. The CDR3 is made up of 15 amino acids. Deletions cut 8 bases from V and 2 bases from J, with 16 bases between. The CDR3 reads CASAYREGSKNIQYF. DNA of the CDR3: TGTGCCAGCGCCTACAGGGAGGGTTCCAAAAACATTCAGTACTTC.

CDR3 sequence: CASSGGHIYGYTF. The CDR3 DNA sequence: TGTGCCAGCAGCGGGGGACACATCTATGGCTACACCTTC. The gene calls are TRBV9 and TRBJ1-2; D is possibly TRBD1 (6 bases). Trimming pared 3 bases from V and 4 bases from J, leaving 10 bases between. This CDR3 comprises 13 residues. Per the germline V gene, CDR1 is SGDLS and CDR2 is YYNGEE.

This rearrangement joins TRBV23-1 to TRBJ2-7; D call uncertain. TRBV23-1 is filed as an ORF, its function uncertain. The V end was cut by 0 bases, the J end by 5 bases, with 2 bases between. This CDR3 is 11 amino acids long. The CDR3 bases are TGCGCCAGCAGTCAATCCAACGAGCAGTACGTC. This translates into CASSQSNEQYV.

The CDR3 region is CASSITPPGRSEQYF. CDR3 coding DNA: TGTGCCAGTAGTATAACCCCCCCGGGTCGATCGGAGCAGTACTTC. The chain couples TRBV19 to TRBJ2-7, with D hard to call. Germline assignment: CDR1 LNHDA and CDR2 SQIVND (reference sequence). The CDR3 extends over 15 amino acids. The ends were cut back, 2 bases at V and 7 bases at J, with 18 bases in the middle.

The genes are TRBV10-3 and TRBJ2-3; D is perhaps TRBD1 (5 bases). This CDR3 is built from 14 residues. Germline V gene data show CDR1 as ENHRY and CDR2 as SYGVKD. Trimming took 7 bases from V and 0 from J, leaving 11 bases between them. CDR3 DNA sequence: TGTGCCATCAAAGGGGCGTTTAGCACAGATACGCAGTATTTT. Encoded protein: CAIKGAFSTDTQYF.

CDR3: CASKTSASKSTDTQYF. CDR3 in DNA: TGTGCCAGTAAGACTAGCGCCTCGAAAAGTACAGATACGCAGTATTTT. V and J are TRBV19 and TRBJ2-3, with 8 bases lining up with TRBD2. V was clipped by 7 bases and J by 3 bases; unmatched bases: 12. The CDR3 loop spans 16 amino acids. The germline V gene has CDR1 LNHDA and CDR2 SQIVND (reference sequence).

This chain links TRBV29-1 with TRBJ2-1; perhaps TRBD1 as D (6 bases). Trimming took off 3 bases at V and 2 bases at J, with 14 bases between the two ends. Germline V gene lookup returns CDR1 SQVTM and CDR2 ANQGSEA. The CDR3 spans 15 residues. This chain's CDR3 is CSVDSTGNPYNEQFF. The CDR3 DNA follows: TGCAGCGTTGACTCTACAGGGAACCCCTACAATGAGCAGTTCTTC.